Sequencing of this T cell receptor (beta chain) was carried out in a study of T cells after yellow fever vaccination. This clonotype was detected only a few times. Its target is unknown. UMIs were added to TCR cDNA along with a universal primer site when it was made by 5'RACE template switching. In TCRdb, the 5' RACE reads were re-called with MiXCR into one record per CDR3 protein. The table has approximately 300,000 distinct CDR3 sequences, 13% seen once. Study-wide results and limits: It was a weaker secondary response, yet one that peaked faster, at day 5 versus 15. Post-booster repertoires again held most primary-vaccination clones (roughly 95% CD4, 80% to 90% CD8).

The input for sequencing was CD4+ T cells sorted from PBMCs, taken 45 days after the yellow fever booster vaccination. The origin of this receptor is a man aged 30 to 45 who received the YFV17D yellow fever vaccine.

The CDR3 sequence is CASSYRVNTGELFF. The CDR3, as DNA: TGTGCCAGCAGTTACAGGGTTAACACCGGGGAGCTGTTTTTT. The rearrangement joins TRBV6-5 to TRBJ2-2; D gene ambiguous. CDR1 and CDR2 (germline): MNHEY, SVGAGI. CDR3 length equals 14 residues. Trimming left V 2 bases short and J 2 bases short, with 6 bases between.